This T cell receptor beta chain was sequenced for a study of early T cells in non-severe SARS-CoV-2 infection. In this sample, this clonotype turned up a few times. This CDR3 contains 16 residues. Germline lookup yields CDR1 PRHDT and CDR2 FYEKMQ (reference sequence). J gave up 4 bases and V 4 bases, and 7 bases lay outside the gene matches. Researchers tagged individual cDNA molecules with unique molecular identifiers. TCRdb fed the 5' RACE reads into MiXCR, producing one record per CDR3 protein. Of about 34,000 distinct CDR3 sequences listed, 4.5% to 6.5% are singletons. The clonotype was recovered from an adult who was a healthcare worker with PCR-confirmed SARS-CoV-2 infection or an uninfected control (not recorded which). The sample was whole blood. The chain links TRBV13 to TRBJ2-5, with TRBD1 matching over 12 bases. The CDR3 region has the DNA TGTGCCAGCAGCTCCCGGGGGACAGGGGGCCGAGAGACCCAGTACTTC. Translated: CASSSRGTGGRETQYF.